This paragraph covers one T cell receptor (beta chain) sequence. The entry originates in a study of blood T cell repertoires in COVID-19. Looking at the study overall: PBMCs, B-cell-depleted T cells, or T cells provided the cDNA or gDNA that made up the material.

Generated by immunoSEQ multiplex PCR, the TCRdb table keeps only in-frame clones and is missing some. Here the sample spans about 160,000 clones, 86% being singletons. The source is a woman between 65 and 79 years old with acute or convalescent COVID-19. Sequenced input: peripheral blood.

In DNA, the CDR3 is TGTGCCACCAGTGATGGGGGACAGGGCCGAGAGACCCAGTACTTC. Protein product: CATSDGGQGRETQYF. The chain combines TRBV24-1 with TRBJ2-5, with 9 nucleotides matching TRBD1. The CDR3 is 15 amino acids. V trimming: 3 bases; J trimming: 4 bases; junction bases outside the gene matches: 5. The V gene's germline CDR1 is KGHDR and CDR2 SFDVKD.